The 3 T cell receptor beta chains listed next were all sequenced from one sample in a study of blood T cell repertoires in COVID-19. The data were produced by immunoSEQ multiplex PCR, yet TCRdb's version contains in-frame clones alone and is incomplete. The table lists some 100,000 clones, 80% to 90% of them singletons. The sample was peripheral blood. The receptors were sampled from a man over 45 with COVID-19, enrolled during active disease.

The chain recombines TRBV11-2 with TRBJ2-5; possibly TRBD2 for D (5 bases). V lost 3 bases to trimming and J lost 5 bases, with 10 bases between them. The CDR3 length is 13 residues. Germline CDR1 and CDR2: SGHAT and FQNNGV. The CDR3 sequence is CASSFLPGETQYF. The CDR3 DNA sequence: TGTGCCAGCAGCTTCCTTCCGGGGGAGACCCAGTACTTC.

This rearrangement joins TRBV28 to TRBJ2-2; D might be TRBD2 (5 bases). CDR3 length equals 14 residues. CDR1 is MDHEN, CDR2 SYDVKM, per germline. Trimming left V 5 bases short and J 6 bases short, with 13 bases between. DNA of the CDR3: TGTGCCAGCAGTCTACCTAGCATTCCCGGGGAGCTGTTTTTT. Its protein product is CASSLPSIPGELFF.

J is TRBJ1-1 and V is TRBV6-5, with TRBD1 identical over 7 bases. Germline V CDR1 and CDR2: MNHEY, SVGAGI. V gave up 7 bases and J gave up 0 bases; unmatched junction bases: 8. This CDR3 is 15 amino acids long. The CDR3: CASKRNRGLNTEAFF. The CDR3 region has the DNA TGTGCCAGCAAAAGAAACAGGGGCTTGAACACTGAAGCTTTCTTT.